The 13 T cell receptor beta chains listed next were all sequenced from one sample in a study of CD8+CD57+ T cells in acquired aplastic anemia. An expansion of CD8+CD57+ cells by flow cytometry had been shown in patients chosen for sequencing. Genomic DNA served as template for TCR beta VDJ and CDR3 profiling. Via MiXCR, TCRdb re-called the reads, giving one row per CDR3 protein. The table shows over 150,000 distinct CDR3 sequences, with almost 50% occurring only once. Sequenced input: sorted CD4+, CD8+, or CD8+CD57+ T cells (not recorded which) from PBMCs. The receptors were sampled from a human donor with aplastic anemia.

The table lists this clonotype with many counts. V is TRBV4-1 and J is TRBJ2-6; D gene uncertain. Germline V lookup: CDR1 MGHRA, CDR2 YSYEKL. This CDR3 has 15 residues. Trimming left V 4 bases short and J 0 bases short, with 7 bases between. The chain's CDR3 is CASSPRPSGANVLTF. The CDR3, as DNA: TGCGCCAGCAGCCCCCGACCCTCTGGGGCCAACGTCCTGACTTTC.

The V gene is TRBV7-9, the J gene TRBJ2-3; 8 bases agree with TRBD1. The junction had 4 bases not matched to a gene; V was cut back by 3 bases and J by 5 bases. The germline CDR1 and CDR2 sequences are SEHNR and FQNEAQ (reference sequence). The CDR3 sequence is 14 residues long. This CDR3 reads CASSFVTGEDTQYF. The CDR3 DNA sequence: TGTGCCAGCAGCTTCGTGACAGGGGAAGATACGCAGTATTTT.

This clonotype was picked up many times. The genes are TRBV7-8 and TRBJ2-7; a possible D gene is TRBD1 (6 bases). V shed 5 bases and J shed 3 bases, with 14 bases lying between them. The germline CDR1 and CDR2 sequences are SGHVS and FQNEAQ. This CDR3 is 14 amino acids long. The CDR3 DNA sequence: TGTGCCAGCAGCACCCCGACAGGAATCTACGAGCAGTACTTC. It codes for CASSTPTGIYEQYF.

In DNA, the CDR3 is TGTGCCATCAGCGATAGACAGGGAACCTACGAGCAGTACTTC. It yields the protein CAISDRQGTYEQYF. This rearrangement joins TRBV10-3 to TRBJ2-7, with 7 bases fitting TRBD1. Germline CDR1 and CDR2: ENHRY and SYGVKD. V trimming: 6 bases; J trimming: 2 bases; junction bases outside the gene matches: 7. This CDR3 is built from 14 residues.

The chain recombines TRBV19 with TRBJ1-5, with no clear D. Germline assignment: CDR1 LNHDA and CDR2 SQIVND (reference sequence). Deletions cut 2 bases from V and 3 bases from J, with 8 bases between. This CDR3 spans 14 amino acids. The CDR3 DNA follows: TGTGCCAGTAGTATAAATCCCCCCAATCAGCCCCAGCATTTT. Protein sequence: CASSINPPNQPQHF.

A note on this clonotype: A much larger clonotype is one base distant, so this may be a read error. V gene TRBV9 combines with J gene TRBJ2-1; no reliable D call. CDR3 length: 16 residues. CDR1 SGDLS and CDR2 YYNGEE come from the germline V gene. The CDR3 sequence is CASSGGVATSYNGQFF. CDR3 nucleotide sequence: TGTGCCAGCAGCGGTGGGGTGGCGACCTCCTACAATGGGCAGTTCTTC.

This clonotype has more than one count but fewer than ten. The rearrangement uses TRBV6-5 and TRBJ2-7, with D hard to call. Germline V gene lookup returns CDR1 MNHEY and CDR2 SVGAGI. V shed 0 bases and J shed 0 bases, with 3 bases lying between them. The CDR3 extends over 13 amino acids. CDR3 region: CASSYSNSYEQYF. The CDR3 nucleotides read TGTGCCAGCAGTTACTCGAACTCCTACGAGCAGTACTTC.

V gene TRBV20-1 combines with J gene TRBJ2-7; the match to TRBD1 covers 11 bases. Germline CDR1 is DFQATT and CDR2 is SNEGSKA (reference sequence). V was clipped by 2 bases and J by 5 bases; unmatched bases: 17. The CDR3 is made up of 18 amino acids. The CDR3 nucleotides are TGCAGTGCTAGACCAACAGATCCGGGACAGGGGGTTGGGGACGAGCAGTACTTC. Its translation: CSARPTDPGQGVGDEQYF.

Note on this clonotype: At one of its ends the junction is not consistent with the germline gene, which may arise from a read error. This sequence joins TRBV10-3 and TRBJ1-2, with D unclear. Germline V gene lookup returns CDR1 ENHRY and CDR2 SYGVKD. The CDR3 is made up of 15 amino acids. The CDR3 protein is CASSTQIGQPYGYTF. Written as DNA, the CDR3 is TGTGCCAGCAGTACCCAAATTGGCCAGCCTTATGGCTACACCTTC.

This clonotype occurred a few times. The CDR3 here is CATSRGQRDNQETQYF. In nucleotides, the CDR3 is TGTGCCACCAGCAGAGGCCAGAGAGACAACCAAGAGACCCAGTACTTC. V gene TRBV15 combines with J gene TRBJ2-5; D is undetermined. CDR3 size: 16 residues. Germline loops: CDR1 LNHNV, CDR2 YYDKDF (reference sequence). Trimming removed 1 base at V and 0 bases at J, with 12 bases between. Full variable domain (remainder filled in from reference TRBV15 and TRBJ2-5): DAMVIQNPRYQVTQFGKPVTLSCSQTLNHNVMYWYQQKSSQAPKLLFHYYDKDFNNEADTPDNFQSRRPNTSFCFLDIRSPGLGDTAMYLCATSRGQRDNQETQYFGPGTRLLVL.

This clonotype occurred a few times. The chain links TRBV9 to TRBJ2-1; TRBD2 agrees at 7 bases. The germline V gene encodes CDR1 SGDLS and CDR2 YYNGEE. V dropped 0 bases and J dropped 3; count of bases not matched to a gene: 6. The length of the CDR3 is 16 residues. CDR3 loop: CASSVGAGGGYNEQFF. The CDR3 DNA reads TGTGCCAGCAGCGTAGGGGCCGGCGGGGGCTACAATGAGCAGTTCTTC.

The chain recombines TRBV24-1 with TRBJ1-2, with 7 nucleotides matching TRBD1. Per the germline V gene, CDR1 is KGHDR and CDR2 is SFDVKD. After removal of 3 bases from V and 4 bases from J, the junction contained 7 bases not matched to a gene. The CDR3 contains 15 residues. CDR3 region: CATSDRQGDGYGYTF. CDR3 nucleotide sequence: TGTGCCACCAGTGATCGACAGGGCGACGGCTATGGCTACACCTTC.

This clonotype was counted only a few times. The CDR3 bases are TGTGCCAGCAGCCAAGTTGAGGGGGGGTATGGCTACACCTTC. Translation: CASSQVEGGYGYTF. The chain couples TRBV3-1 to TRBJ1-2; possibly TRBD1 for D (6 bases). V lost 1 base to trimming and J lost 5 bases, with 11 bases between them. The CDR3 length is 14 residues. The germline CDR1 and CDR2 sequences are LGHDT and YNNKEL (reference sequence).